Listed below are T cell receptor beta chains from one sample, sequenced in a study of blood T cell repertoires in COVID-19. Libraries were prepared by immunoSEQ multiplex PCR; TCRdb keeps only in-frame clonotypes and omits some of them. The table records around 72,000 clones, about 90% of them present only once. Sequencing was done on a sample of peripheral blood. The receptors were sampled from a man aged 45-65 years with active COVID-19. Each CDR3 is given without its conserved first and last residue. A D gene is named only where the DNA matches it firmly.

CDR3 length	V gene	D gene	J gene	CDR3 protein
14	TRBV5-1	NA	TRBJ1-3	ASSIDRPLAGNTIY
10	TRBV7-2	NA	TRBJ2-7	ASSSQHYEQY
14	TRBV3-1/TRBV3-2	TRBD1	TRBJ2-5	ASSAGGPGGKETQY
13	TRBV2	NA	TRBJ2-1	ASAYREPSYNEQF
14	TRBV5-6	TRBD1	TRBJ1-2	ASSLGVTGVDYGYT
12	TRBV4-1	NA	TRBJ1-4	ASSQDPADEKLF
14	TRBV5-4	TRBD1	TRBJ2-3	ASSLGGDRGRDTQY
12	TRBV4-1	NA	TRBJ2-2	ASSQGRVGGELF
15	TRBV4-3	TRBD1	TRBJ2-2	ASSQEDRVGITGELF
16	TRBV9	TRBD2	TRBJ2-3	ASSVGGLAGGQADTQY
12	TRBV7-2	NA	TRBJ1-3	ASSLAQAGGTIY
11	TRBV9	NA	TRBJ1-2	ASSPGSDYGYT
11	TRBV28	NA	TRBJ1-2	ASSFGHWDGYT
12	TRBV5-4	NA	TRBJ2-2	ASSFGGATGELF
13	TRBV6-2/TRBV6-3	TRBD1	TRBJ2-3	ASSTPGQGTDTQY
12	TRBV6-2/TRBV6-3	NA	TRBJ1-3	ASSRDISGNTIY
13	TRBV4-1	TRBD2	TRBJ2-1	ASSQNNALAGEQF
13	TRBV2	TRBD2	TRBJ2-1	ASTSGVAGGNEQF
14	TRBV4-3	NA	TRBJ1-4	ASSQDGARSGEKLF
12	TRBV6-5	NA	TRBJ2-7	ASSYSGRLYEQY
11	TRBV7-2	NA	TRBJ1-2	ASSPDRNYGYT
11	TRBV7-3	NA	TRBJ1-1	ASSLMAHTEAF
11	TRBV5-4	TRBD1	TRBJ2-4	ASSFDRGDIQY
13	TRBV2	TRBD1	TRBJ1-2	ASSRDRGRLNGYT